This T cell receptor beta chain appears in the sequencing data of a study of STAT5B mutations in CD4+ large granular lymphocyte leukemia. The assay was immunoSEQ multiplex PCR, and TCRdb's table has in-frame clones only and misses some. Among 45,000 to 55,000 clones listed, roughly two thirds were seen once. The TCR originated in a human donor in good health. Sequencing used CD4+ T cells from blood buffy coats.

The CDR3 DNA reads TGTGCCAGCAGTCCCACCGGGACCGACACTGAAGCTTTCTTT. It codes for CASSPTGTDTEAFF. The chain carries TRBV6-6 and TRBJ1-1; the D gene is possibly TRBD1 (5 bases). This CDR3 has 14 amino acids. Germline V gene lookup returns CDR1 MNHNY and CDR2 SVGAGI (reference sequence). V was shortened by 5 bases and J by 3 bases, with 13 bases between the two germline ends.